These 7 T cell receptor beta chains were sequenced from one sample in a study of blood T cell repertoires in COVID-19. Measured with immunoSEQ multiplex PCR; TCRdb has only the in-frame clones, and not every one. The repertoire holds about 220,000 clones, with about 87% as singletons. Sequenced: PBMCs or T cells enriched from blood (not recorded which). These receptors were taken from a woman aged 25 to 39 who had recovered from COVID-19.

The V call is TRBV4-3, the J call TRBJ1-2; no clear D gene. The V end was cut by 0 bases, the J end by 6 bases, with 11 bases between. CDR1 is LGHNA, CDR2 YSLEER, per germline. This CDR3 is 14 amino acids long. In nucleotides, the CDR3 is TGCGCCAGCAGCCAAGACTCGGGAGAGAATGGCTACACCTTC. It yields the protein CASSQDSGENGYTF.

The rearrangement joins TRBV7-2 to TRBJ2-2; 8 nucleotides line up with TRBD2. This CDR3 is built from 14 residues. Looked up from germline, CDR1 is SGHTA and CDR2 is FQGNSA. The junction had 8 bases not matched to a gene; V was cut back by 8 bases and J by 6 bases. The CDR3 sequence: CASRLLGGAGELFF. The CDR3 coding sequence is TGTGCCAGCCGGCTACTCGGGGGGGCCGGGGAGCTGTTTTTT.

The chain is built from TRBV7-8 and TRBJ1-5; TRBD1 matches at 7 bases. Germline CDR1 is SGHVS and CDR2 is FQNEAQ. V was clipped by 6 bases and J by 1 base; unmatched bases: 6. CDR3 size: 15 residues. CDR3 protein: CASSRDSQSNQPQHF. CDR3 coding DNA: TGTGCCAGCAGTCGGGACAGCCAGAGCAATCAGCCCCAGCATTTT.

This CDR3 reads CASSLAYIATNEKLFF. In nucleotides, the CDR3 is TGCGCCAGCAGCTTGGCTTACATCGCAACTAATGAAAAACTGTTTTTT. The chain links TRBV5-1 to TRBJ1-4; D gene unclear. The ends were cut back, 0 bases at V and 0 bases at J, with 9 bases in the middle. Germline V gene lookup returns CDR1 SGHRS and CDR2 YFSETQ. The CDR3 is 16 amino acids. The full variable domain, in which reference TRBV5-1 and TRBJ1-4 provide the parts outside the CDR3, is KAGVTQTPRYLIKTRGQQVTLSCSPISGHRSVSWYQQTPGQGLQFLFEYFSETQRNKGNFPGRFSGRQFSNSRSEMNVSTLELGDSALYLCASSLAYIATNEKLFFGSGTQLSVL.

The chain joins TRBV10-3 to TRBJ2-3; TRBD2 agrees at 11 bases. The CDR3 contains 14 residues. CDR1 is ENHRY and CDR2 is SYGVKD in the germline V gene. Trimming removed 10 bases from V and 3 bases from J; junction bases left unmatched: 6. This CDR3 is CASQLAGDTDTQYF. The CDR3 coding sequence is TGTGCCAGCCAACTAGCGGGGGATACAGATACGCAGTATTTT.

This CDR3 is CASSYHTGSNYGYTF. The CDR3 bases are TGTGCCAGCAGTTACCATACCGGTTCCAACTATGGCTACACCTTC. V usage is TRBV6-5 and J usage is TRBJ1-2; no reliable D call. V lost 2 bases to trimming and J lost 2 bases, with 12 bases between them. CDR1 and CDR2 (germline): MNHEY, SVGAGI. This CDR3 is 15 amino acids long.

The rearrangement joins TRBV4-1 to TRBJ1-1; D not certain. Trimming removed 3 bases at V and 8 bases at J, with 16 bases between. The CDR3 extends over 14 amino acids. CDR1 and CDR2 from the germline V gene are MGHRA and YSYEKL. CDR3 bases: TGCGCCAGCAGCCAGGGTTCGTCTCTGACAGAAGCTTTCTTT. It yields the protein CASSQGSSLTEAFF.